This T cell receptor beta chain was observed in a study of cytomegalovirus exposure and HLA in healthy donors (dated 2017 in TCRdb). For the wider study: According to a later analysis, one platform produced both the 120 validation repertoires and the 720 or so repertoires of the first cohort. The study aimed to test whether cataloging public T cell receptors could reveal signatures of past pathogen exposure. Besides the first cohort of around 700 subjects, a separate validation cohort made up of roughly 120 different subjects was used. To predict cytomegalovirus infection status, the study combined high-throughput TCR immunosequencing, statistical association of individual TCRs with disease status, and machine learning.

Worth noting for this clone: The target of this receptor is not known. Within one base of it there is no much larger clone, and no base qualities were kept.

The method was the immunoSEQ multiplex PCR assay. The study's own analysis went as follows. A statistical classification framework was built to diagnose cytomegalovirus status from the catalog of TCR beta chain sequences. Imported from immuneACCESS, the table was reduced by TCRdb to in-frame sequences with V and J called. These copies leave out some clones; in studies compared against another copy, an unresolved V gene accounts for under half, and the cause of the remainder is not known. V and J calls and clone size are as listed in that table; D and trimming were resolved from the DNA. Counted in this sample were fewer than 200,000 clones; 95% to 97% of them appeared once. Around 0.9% of the sample lies in the top ten. The paper as a whole reports these results and caveats: Most TCR sequences were seen in very few donors, while some public TCRs were found in many individuals. The authors suggested that the approach could potentially be generalized to other disease states and immunological phenotypes. Subsequent analysis determined that TCRs grouped into clusters in the first cohort also showed a tendency toward co-occurrence across the 120 or so validation repertoires, and 85% to 95% of cluster scores exceeded 0. The study listed 150 to 200 TCR beta chains as associated with cytomegalovirus. The classifier was reported to diagnose cytomegalovirus status with high specificity and sensitivity in both the original cohort and the validation cohort. All 120 or so repertoires were used to score co-occurrence in the validation cohort in a later analysis, because that analysis had no HLA typing for the cohort. Three of the identified cytomegalovirus-associated TCR beta chains were confirmed in vitro to be specific for cytomegalovirus antigens.

Separate from the approximately 700-subject first cohort, the validation cohort of more than 90 subjects was the group to which the donors belonged. Per the germline V gene, SGDLS is the CDR1 and YYNGEE is the CDR2. From V the trimming removes 4 bases and from J it removes 2 bases, while the gene matches leave 9 bases of the junction unaccounted for. Spanning cysteine to phenylalanine, the CDR3 consists of 16 amino acids. Just CDR3 DNA is preserved here, 48 bases in frame from base 1. The TCR comes from a woman under 30 in good health and CMV-seronegative. The chain is assembled from TRBV9 and TRBJ1-1; 9 bases in between match TRBD1. Specimen: PBMCs. The base sequence is TGTGCCAGCAGCTGGGGACAGGGAAGAGGAAACACTGAAGCTTTCTTT. This encodes CASSWGQGRGNTEAFF.